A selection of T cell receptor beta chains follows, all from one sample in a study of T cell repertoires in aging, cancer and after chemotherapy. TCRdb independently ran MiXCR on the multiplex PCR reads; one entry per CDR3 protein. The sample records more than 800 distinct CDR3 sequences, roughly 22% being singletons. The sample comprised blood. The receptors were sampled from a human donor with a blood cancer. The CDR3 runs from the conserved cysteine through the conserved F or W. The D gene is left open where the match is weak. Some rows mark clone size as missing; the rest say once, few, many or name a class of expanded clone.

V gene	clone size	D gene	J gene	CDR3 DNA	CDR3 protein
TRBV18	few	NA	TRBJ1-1	TGTGCCAGCTCACCACTCAAAGTGGGCCAAGGGACTGAAGCTTTCTTT	CASSPLKVGQGTEAFF
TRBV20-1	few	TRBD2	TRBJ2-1	TGCAGTGCTACACTAGCGGGAGGGATATACAATGAGCAGTTCTTC	CSATLAGGIYNEQFF
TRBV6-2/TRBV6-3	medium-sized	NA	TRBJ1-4	TGTGCCAGCTCGGGAGGGTTAGAACTGTTTTTT	CASSGGLELFF
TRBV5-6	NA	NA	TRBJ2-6	TGTGCCAGCAGCTGGCCCGGGGCCGCGGAGGCCTCTGGGGCCAACGTCCTGACTTTC	CASSWPGAAEASGANVLTF
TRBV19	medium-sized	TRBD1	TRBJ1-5	TGTGCCAGTAGTATGGGGACAGGATTCACGCCCCAGCATTTT	CASSMGTGFTPQHF
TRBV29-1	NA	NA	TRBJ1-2	TGCAGCGTAGAGGGGGTGAACGTCGATGGCTACACCTTC	CSVEGVNVDGYTF
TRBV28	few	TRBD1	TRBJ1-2	TGTGCCAGGGTGATGAGGGACAGCTATGGCTACACCTTC	CARVMRDSYGYTF
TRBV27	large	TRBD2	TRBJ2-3	TGTGCCACCTCCCCGACTAGCCGAGCGCAGTATTTT	CATSPTSRAQYF
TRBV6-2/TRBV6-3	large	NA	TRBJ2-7	TGTGCCAGCAGTTACTTACACTCCTACGAGCAGTACTTC	CASSYLHSYEQYF
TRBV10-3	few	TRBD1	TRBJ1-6	TGTGCCATTAGCCGACAGGGGGCGCGAAATTCACCCCTCCACTTT	CAISRQGARNSPLHF
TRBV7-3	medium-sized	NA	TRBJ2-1	TGTGCCAGCAGCTTAACGGGGGAGCAGTTCTTC	CASSLTGEQFF
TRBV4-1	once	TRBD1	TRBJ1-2	TGCGCCAGCAGCCAAGATCTCGGCACAGGGGGCAGTGGCTACACCTTC	CASSQDLGTGGSGYTF
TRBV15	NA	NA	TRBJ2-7	TGTGCCACCAGCAGCTACTCCTACGAGCAGTACTTC	CATSSYSYEQYF
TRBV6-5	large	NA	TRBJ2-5	TGTGCCAGCAGTTACTCGTTGACAGGCGGTCCCGGGTACTTC	CASSYSLTGGPGYF
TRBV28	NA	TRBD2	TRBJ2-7	TGTGCCAGCAGTCTGGGACTAGCGCTTGAGCAGTACTTC	CASSLGLALEQYF
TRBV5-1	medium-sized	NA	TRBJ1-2	TGCGCCAGCAGCTTGGAACGGGCCGAAATAACCCCCTTTGGCTACACCTTC	CASSLERAEITPFGYTF